The present entry profiles one TCR beta chain with its context. Its antigen remains unknown. Relative to the germline gene, one junction end is altered; a read error may explain this. The sample originates from a study of tumor-infiltrating lymphocytes in primary liver carcinoma. The study, taken as a whole, reports: Less overlap was seen in tumor-adjacent and tumor-blood pairs than in tumor region pairs. It was observed that only about 7.5-24% of the top clones appeared in every one of the five tumor regions.

CDR3 size: 15 residues. Germline V lookup: CDR1 SEHNR, CDR2 FQNEAQ (reference sequence). TCR beta cDNA was reverse-transcribed from 400 to 500 ng of total RNA. The reaction used a constant-region primer and ProtoScript II reverse transcriptase. Generation of the TCR beta libraries relied on three nested multiplex PCR rounds using slightly modified ARM-PCR. TRBV1-TRBV30 forward primers and a C-beta reverse primer were used in the first two PCR rounds, which each ran for about 9 cycles. One entry per CDR3 protein, called by TCRdb with MiXCR from the multiplex PCR reads. Among 45,000 to 55,000 distinct CDR3 sequences, less than 75% were seen once, and the ten largest hold 29%. The approximately 17-34 mg bulk tissue piece was not sorted before simultaneous RNA and DNA extraction. Without exception, tumor samples held over 90% viable tumor cells.

V usage is TRBV7-9 and J usage is TRBJ1-6, with D tentatively TRBD1 (6 bases). The source material was liver tumor tissue from sampling region 5. The subset: tumor region T5, tumor centre. This TCR derives from a middle-aged man with primary liver carcinoma and hepatitis B virus infection. The CDR3 region is CASSSGQGRNSPLRF. The CDR3 region has the DNA TGTGCCAGCAGCTCGGGGCAGGGGAGAAATTCACCCCTCCGCTTT. The full variable domain, completed using reference TRBV7-9 and TRBJ1-6, is DTGVSQNPRHKITKRGQNVTFRCDPISEHNRLYWYRQTLGQGPEFLTYFQNEAQLEKSRLLSDRFSAERPKGSFSTLEIQRTEQGDSAMYLCASSSGQGRNSPLRFGNGTRLTVT.